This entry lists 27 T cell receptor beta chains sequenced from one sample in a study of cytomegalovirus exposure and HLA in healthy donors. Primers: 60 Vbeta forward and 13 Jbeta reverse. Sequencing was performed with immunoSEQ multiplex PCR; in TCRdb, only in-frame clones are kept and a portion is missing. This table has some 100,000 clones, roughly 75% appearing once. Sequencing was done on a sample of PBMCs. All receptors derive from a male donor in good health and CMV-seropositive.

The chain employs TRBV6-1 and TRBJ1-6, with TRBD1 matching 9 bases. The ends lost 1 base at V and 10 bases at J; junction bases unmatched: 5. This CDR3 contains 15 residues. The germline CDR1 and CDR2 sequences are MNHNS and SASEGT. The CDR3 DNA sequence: TGTGCCAGCAGTGAAGGGACAGGGGATAGCTCACCCCTCCACTTT. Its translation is CASSEGTGDSSPLHF.

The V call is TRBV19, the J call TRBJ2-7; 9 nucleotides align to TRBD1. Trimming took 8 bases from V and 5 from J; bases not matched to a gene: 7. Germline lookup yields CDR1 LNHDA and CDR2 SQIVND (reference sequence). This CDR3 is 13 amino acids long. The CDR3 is CASEQGAGDEQYF. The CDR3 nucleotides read TGTGCCAGTGAACAGGGGGCAGGCGACGAGCAGTACTTC. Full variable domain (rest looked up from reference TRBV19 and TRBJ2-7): DGGITQSPKYLFRKEGQNVTLSCEQNLNHDAMYWYRQDPGQGLRLIYYSQIVNDFQKGDIAEGYSVSREKKESFPLTVTSAQKNPTAFYLCASEQGAGDEQYFGPGTRLTVT.

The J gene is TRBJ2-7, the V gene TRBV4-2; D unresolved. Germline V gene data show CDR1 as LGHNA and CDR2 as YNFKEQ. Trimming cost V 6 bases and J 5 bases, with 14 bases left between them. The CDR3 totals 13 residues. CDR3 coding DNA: TGTGCCAGCAGTCTCCGTGTTTCTGACGAGCAGTACTTC. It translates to CASSLRVSDEQYF.

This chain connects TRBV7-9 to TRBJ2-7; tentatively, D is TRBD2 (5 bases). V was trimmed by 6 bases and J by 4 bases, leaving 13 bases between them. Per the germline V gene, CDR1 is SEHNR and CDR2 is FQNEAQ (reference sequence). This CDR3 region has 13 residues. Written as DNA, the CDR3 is TGTGCCAGCAGTCTCGATCGGGGTTACGAGCAGTACTTC. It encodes CASSLDRGYEQYF.

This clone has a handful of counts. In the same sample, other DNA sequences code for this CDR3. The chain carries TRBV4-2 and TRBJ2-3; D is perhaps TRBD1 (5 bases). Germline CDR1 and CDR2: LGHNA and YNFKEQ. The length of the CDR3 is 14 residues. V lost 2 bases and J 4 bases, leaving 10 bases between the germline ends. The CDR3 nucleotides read TGTGCCAGCAGCCAATCATTAGGGGCAGATACGCAGTATTTT. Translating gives CASSQSLGADTQYF.

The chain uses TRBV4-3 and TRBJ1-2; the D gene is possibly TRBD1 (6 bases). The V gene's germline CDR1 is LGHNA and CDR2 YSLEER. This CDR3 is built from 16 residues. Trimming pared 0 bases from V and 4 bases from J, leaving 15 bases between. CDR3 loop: CASSQDGQGIGYGYTF. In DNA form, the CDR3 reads TGCGCCAGCAGCCAAGATGGGCAGGGGATCGGCTATGGCTACACCTTC.

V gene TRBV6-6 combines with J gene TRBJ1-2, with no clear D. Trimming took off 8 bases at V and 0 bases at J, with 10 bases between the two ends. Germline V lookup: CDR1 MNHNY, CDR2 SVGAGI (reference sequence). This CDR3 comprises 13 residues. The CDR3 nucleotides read TGTGCCAGCGTAGGCGGCTCTAACTATGGCTACACCTTC. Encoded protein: CASVGGSNYGYTF.

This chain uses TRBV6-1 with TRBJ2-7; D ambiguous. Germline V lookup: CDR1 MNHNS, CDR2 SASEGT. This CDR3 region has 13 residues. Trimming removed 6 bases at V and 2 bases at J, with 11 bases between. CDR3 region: CASSEERTYEQYF. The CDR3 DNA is TGTGCCAGCAGCGAGGAGAGAACCTACGAGCAGTACTTC.

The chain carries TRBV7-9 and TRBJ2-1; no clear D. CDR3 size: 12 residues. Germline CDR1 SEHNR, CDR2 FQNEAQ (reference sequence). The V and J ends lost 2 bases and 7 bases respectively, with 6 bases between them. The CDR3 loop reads CASSLQSNEQFF. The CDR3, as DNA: TGTGCCAGCAGCTTACAATCAAATGAGCAGTTCTTC. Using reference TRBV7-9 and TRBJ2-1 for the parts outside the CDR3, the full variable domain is DTGVSQNPRHKITKRGQNVTFRCDPISEHNRLYWYRQTLGQGPEFLTYFQNEAQLEKSRLLSDRFSAERPKGSFSTLEIQRTEQGDSAMYLCASSLQSNEQFFGPGTRLTVL.

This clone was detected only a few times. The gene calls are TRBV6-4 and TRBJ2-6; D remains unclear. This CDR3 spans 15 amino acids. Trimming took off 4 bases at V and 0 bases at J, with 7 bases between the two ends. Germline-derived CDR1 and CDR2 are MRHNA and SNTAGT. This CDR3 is CASSATSSGANVLTF. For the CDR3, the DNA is TGTGCCAGCAGTGCTACGAGCTCTGGGGCCAACGTCCTGACTTTC.

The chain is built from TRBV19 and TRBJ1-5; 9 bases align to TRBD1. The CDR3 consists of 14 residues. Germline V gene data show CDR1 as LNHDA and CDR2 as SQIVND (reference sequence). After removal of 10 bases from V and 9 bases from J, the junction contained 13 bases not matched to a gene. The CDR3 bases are TGTGCCACCCGCCGGGACAGGGAATTTACGCCCCAGCATTTT. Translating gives CATRRDREFTPQHF.

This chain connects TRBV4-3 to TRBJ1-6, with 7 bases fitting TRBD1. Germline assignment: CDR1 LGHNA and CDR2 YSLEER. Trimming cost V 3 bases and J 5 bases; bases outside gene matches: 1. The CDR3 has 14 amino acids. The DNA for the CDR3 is TGCGCCAGCAGCCAGGGGACAGATAATTCACCCCTCCACTTT. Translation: CASSQGTDNSPLHF.

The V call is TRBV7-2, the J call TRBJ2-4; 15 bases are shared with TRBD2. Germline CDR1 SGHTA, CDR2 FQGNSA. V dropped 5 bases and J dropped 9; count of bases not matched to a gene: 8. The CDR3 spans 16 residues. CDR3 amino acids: CASSQGLAGGEGIQYF. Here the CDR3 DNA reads TGTGCCAGCAGCCAGGGACTAGCGGGGGGAGAGGGCATTCAGTACTTC.

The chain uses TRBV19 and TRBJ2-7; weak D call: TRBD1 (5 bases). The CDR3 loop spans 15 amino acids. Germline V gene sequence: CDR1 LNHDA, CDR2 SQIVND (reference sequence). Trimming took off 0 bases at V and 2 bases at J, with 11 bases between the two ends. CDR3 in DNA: TGTGCCAGTAGTATAGATGGGGCAGGGACCTACGAGCAGTACTTC. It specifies CASSIDGAGTYEQYF.

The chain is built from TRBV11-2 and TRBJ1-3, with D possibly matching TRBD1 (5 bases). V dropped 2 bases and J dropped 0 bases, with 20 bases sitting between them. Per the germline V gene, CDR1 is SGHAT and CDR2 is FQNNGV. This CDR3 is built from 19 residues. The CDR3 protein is CASSLRPPGQASSGNTIYF. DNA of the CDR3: TGTGCCAGCAGCTTACGCCCCCCAGGGCAGGCGAGCTCTGGAAACACCATATATTTT.

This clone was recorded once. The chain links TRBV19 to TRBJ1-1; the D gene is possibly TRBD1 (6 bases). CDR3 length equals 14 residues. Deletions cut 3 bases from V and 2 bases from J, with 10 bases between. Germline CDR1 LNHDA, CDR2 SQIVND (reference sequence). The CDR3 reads CASSILDRNTEAFF. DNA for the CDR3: TGTGCCAGTAGTATTCTGGACAGAAACACTGAAGCTTTCTTT.

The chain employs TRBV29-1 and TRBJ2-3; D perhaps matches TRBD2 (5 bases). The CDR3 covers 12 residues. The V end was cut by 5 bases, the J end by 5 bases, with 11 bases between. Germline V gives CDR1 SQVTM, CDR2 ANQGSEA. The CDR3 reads CSVPFRGDTQYF. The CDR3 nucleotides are TGCAGCGTTCCCTTCCGGGGAGATACGCAGTATTTT.

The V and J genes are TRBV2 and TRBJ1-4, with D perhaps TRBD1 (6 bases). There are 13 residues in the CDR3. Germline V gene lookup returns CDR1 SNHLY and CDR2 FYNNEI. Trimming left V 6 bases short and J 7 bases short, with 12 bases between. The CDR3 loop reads CASRYTGSEKLFF. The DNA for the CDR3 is TGTGCCAGCAGATACACAGGGAGTGAAAAACTGTTTTTT. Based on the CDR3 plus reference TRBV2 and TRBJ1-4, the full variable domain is EPEVTQTPSHQVTQMGQEVILRCVPISNHLYFYWYRQILGQKVEFLVSFYNNEISEKSEIFDDQFSVERPDGSNFTLKIRSTKLEDSAMYFCASRYTGSEKLFFGSGTQLSVL.

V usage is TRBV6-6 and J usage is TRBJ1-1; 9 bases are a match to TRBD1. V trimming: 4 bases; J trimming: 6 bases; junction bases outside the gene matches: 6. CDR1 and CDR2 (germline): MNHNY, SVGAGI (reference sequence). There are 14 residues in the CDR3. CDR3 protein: CASSSQGQGPEAFF. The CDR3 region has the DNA TGTGCCAGCAGTTCACAGGGACAGGGCCCTGAAGCTTTCTTT.

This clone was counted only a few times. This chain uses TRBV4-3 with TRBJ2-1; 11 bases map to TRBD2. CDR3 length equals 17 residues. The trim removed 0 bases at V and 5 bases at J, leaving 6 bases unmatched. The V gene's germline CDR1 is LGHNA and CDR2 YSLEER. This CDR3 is CASSQDLSSGGNNEQFF. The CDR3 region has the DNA TGCGCCAGCAGCCAAGATCTTTCTAGCGGGGGGAACAATGAGCAGTTCTTC.

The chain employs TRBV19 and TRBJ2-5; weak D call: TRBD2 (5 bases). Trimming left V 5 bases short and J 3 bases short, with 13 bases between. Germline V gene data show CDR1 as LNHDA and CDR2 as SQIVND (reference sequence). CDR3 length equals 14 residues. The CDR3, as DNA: TGTGCCAGTAGTGCGACTAACCGGAAAGAGACCCAGTACTTC. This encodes CASSATNRKETQYF.

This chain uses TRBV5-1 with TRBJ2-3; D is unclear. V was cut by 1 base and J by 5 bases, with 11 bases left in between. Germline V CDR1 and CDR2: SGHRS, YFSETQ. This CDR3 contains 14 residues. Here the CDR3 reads CASSLLSGKDTQYF. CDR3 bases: TGCGCCAGCAGCTTGTTATCAGGCAAAGATACGCAGTATTTT.

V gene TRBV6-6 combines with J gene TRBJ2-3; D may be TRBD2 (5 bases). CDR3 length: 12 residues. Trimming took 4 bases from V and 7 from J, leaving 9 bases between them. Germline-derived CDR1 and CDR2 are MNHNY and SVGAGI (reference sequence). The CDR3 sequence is CASSWEQYTQYF. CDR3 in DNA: TGTGCCAGCAGTTGGGAGCAGTATACGCAGTATTTT.

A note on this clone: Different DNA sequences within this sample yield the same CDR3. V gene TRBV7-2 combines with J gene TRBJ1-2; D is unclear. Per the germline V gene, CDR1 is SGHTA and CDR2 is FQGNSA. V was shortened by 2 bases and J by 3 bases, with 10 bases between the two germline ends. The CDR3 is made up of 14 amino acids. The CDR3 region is CASSLRVRDYGYTF. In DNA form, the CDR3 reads TGTGCCAGCAGCTTAAGAGTACGGGACTATGGCTACACCTTC.

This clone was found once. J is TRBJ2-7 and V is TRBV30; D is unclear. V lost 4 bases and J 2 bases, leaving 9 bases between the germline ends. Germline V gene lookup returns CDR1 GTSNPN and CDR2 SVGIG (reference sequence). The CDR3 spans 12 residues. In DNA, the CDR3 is TGTGCCTGGACTTCAGGTGCCTACGAGCAGTACTTC. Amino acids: CAWTSGAYEQYF.

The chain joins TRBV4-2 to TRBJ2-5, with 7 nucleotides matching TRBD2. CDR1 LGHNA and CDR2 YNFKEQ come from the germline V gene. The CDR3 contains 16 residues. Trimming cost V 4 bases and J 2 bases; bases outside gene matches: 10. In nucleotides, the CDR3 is TGTGCCAGCAGCCGCCGGGACTACCCTACTCAAGAGACCCAGTACTTC. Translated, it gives CASSRRDYPTQETQYF.

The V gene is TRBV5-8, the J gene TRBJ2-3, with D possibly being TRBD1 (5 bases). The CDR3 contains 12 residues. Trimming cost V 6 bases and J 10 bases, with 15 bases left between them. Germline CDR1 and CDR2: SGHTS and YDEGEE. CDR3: CASTPDTFAQYF. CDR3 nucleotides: TGTGCCAGCACCCCGGACACCTTCGCGCAGTATTTT.